These 18 T cell receptor beta chains share one sample of origin, sequenced in a study of shared clonotypes between healthy human individuals. The assay was immunoSEQ multiplex PCR, and TCRdb's table has in-frame clones only and misses some. Among about 800,000 clones listed, about 96% were seen once. Naive CD8 cells lacked CD45RO and underwent positive selection for CCR7, leaving out terminally differentiated effector memory CD45RA+ cells. The material sequenced was naive CD8+ T cells sorted from blood. The receptors come from a man aged 30 to 39 in good health.

V usage is TRBV13 and J usage is TRBJ2-3; D gene unclear. The CDR3 is 12 residues long. The V gene's germline CDR1 is PRHDT and CDR2 FYEKMQ (reference sequence). Deletions cut 5 bases from V and 5 bases from J, with 8 bases between. CDR3 sequence (DNA): TGTGCCAGCAGCCCGGAAGGAGATACGCAGTATTTT. Its translation: CASSPEGDTQYF. Filled out from reference TRBV13 and TRBJ2-3, the complete variable domain reads AAGVIQSPRHLIKEKRETATLKCYPIPRHDTVYWYQQGPGQDPQFLISFYEKMQSDKGSIPDRFSAQQFSDYHSELNMSSLELGDSALYFCASSPEGDTQYFGPGTRLTVL.

V and J are TRBV9 and TRBJ2-1, with 8 bases matching TRBD2. CDR1 SGDLS and CDR2 YYNGEE come from the germline V gene. Trimming cost V 0 bases and J 4 bases; bases outside gene matches: 3. CDR3 length: 15 amino acids. The CDR3 bases are TGTGCCAGCAGCGTAGGTAGCGGGACTTACAATGAGCAGTTCTTC. It codes for CASSVGSGTYNEQFF.

The rearrangement joins TRBV7-9 to TRBJ2-7; perhaps D is TRBD1 or TRBD2 (5 bases each). The V gene's germline CDR1 is SEHNR and CDR2 FQNEAQ (reference sequence). The V end was cut by 7 bases, the J end by 0 bases, with 16 bases between. This CDR3 comprises 15 residues. The CDR3: CASMGDAHSSYEQYF. The CDR3 region has the DNA TGTGCCAGCATGGGGGACGCCCACTCCTCCTACGAGCAGTACTTC.

This chain links TRBV2 with TRBJ1-4; a possible D gene is TRBD1 (6 bases). Trimming took 6 bases from V and 4 from J, leaving 12 bases between them. From germline, CDR1 is SNHLY and CDR2 FYNNEI. The CDR3 is 14 amino acids. The DNA for the CDR3 is TGTGCCAGCAGGCCGGACAGCAATAATGAAAAACTGTTTTTT. Translating it yields CASRPDSNNEKLFF. The full variable domain, in which reference TRBV2 and TRBJ1-4 provide the parts outside the CDR3, is EPEVTQTPSHQVTQMGQEVILRCVPISNHLYFYWYRQILGQKVEFLVSFYNNEISEKSEIFDDQFSVERPDGSNFTLKIRSTKLEDSAMYFCASRPDSNNEKLFFGSGTQLSVL.

J is TRBJ2-1 and V is TRBV5-4, with 14 bases that match TRBD2. CDR1 and CDR2 from the germline V gene are SGHNT and YYREEE (reference sequence). CDR3 length equals 14 residues. This CDR3 reads CVGTSGSLYNEQFF. In nucleotides, the CDR3 is TGTGTAGGGACTAGCGGGAGTCTCTACAATGAGCAGTTCTTC.

V gene TRBV11-2 combines with J gene TRBJ2-5, with TRBD1 matching over 7 bases. The CDR3 is 14 residues long. The germline V gene has CDR1 SGHAT and CDR2 FQNNGV. The V segment lost 5 bases and the J segment 5 bases; nucleotides outside the gene matches: 8. The CDR3 sequence: CASSGEGAGETQYF. DNA for the CDR3: TGTGCCAGCAGCGGAGAGGGGGCGGGTGAGACCCAGTACTTC.

This clone was recorded only once. The chain carries TRBV4-1 and TRBJ1-1, with TRBD1 as a possible D gene (5 bases). Germline V lookup: CDR1 MGHRA, CDR2 YSYEKL. V lost 3 bases to trimming and J lost 5 bases, with 19 bases between them. This CDR3 has 16 amino acids. CDR3 sequence: CASSHSPGGGETEAFF. The CDR3 bases are TGCGCCAGCAGCCACAGCCCCGGGGGGGGAGAGACTGAAGCTTTCTTT.

Only one count was recorded for this clone. The CDR3 sequence is CASSLGGSVYEQYF. For the CDR3, the DNA is TGTGCCAGCAGCTTAGGGGGGTCGGTCTACGAGCAGTACTTC. V is TRBV11-2 and J is TRBJ2-7, with D tentatively TRBD1 or TRBD2 (5 bases each). Germline-derived CDR1 and CDR2 are SGHAT and FQNNGV. V lost 1 base to trimming and J lost 3 bases, with 10 bases between them. The CDR3 loop spans 14 amino acids.

The chain uses TRBV5-1 and TRBJ1-2; maybe TRBD1 (5 bases). CDR1 and CDR2 from the germline V gene are SGHRS and YFSETQ. The CDR3 totals 14 residues. V lost 4 bases, J lost 0 bases, and 10 bases lay in between. CDR3 DNA sequence: TGCGCCAGCAGCACCGGGACGGCTAACTATGGCTACACCTTC. This gives the protein CASSTGTANYGYTF.

This chain uses TRBV10-2 with TRBJ2-7; 9 nucleotides match TRBD1. The CDR3 consists of 13 residues. In germline, CDR1 is WSHSY, CDR2 SAAADI. Unmatched junction bases numbered 6, after V lost 8 bases and J lost 4 bases. DNA for the CDR3: TGCGCCAGCGGAGGGACAGGGTATTACGAGCAGTACTTC. This sequence encodes CASGGTGYYEQYF.

The rearrangement joins TRBV14 to TRBJ2-5; D gene unclear. Germline loops: CDR1 SGHDN, CDR2 FVKESK. The length of the CDR3 is 17 residues. Trimming removed 2 bases from V and 3 bases from J, with 19 bases in between. CDR3 coding DNA: TGTGCCAGCAGCCAACTCCCCTTCCGCCTCCGGAAAGAGACCCAGTACTTC. This encodes CASSQLPFRLRKETQYF.

Concerning this clone: Other DNA sequences in this specimen translate into the identical CDR3. V gene TRBV2 combines with J gene TRBJ2-7; D is unclear. Trimming took 6 bases from V and 2 from J, leaving 11 bases between them. Germline V gene data show CDR1 as SNHLY and CDR2 as FYNNEI. This CDR3 is 13 amino acids long. The CDR3 sequence: CASSVGRTYEQYF. The DNA for the CDR3 is TGTGCCAGCAGCGTCGGACGGACCTACGAGCAGTACTTC. Full variable domain (missing parts from reference TRBV2 and TRBJ2-7): EPEVTQTPSHQVTQMGQEVILRCVPISNHLYFYWYRQILGQKVEFLVSFYNNEISEKSEIFDDQFSVERPDGSNFTLKIRSTKLEDSAMYFCASSVGRTYEQYFGPGTRLTVT.

The chain carries TRBV20-1 and TRBJ2-2; D remains unclear. Germline CDR1 and CDR2: DFQATT and SNEGSKA (reference sequence). The CDR3 covers 11 residues. V lost 3 bases and J lost 6, with 5 bases in between. The CDR3 reads CSARTSGELFF. The CDR3 coding sequence is TGCAGTGCTAGGACTTCCGGGGAGCTGTTTTTT.

The chain employs TRBV28 and TRBJ2-7; a weak D match, TRBD1 (6 bases). The CDR3 covers 14 residues. The germline V and J ends were trimmed by 3 bases and 4 bases, with 13 bases remaining between them. From germline, CDR1 is MDHEN and CDR2 SYDVKM. In nucleotides, the CDR3 is TGTGCCAGCAGTTTTAGGGGGTTGGAATACGAGCAGTACTTC. Translated, it gives CASSFRGLEYEQYF. Full variable domain (rest looked up from reference TRBV28 and TRBJ2-7): DVKVTQSSRYLVKRTGEKVFLECVQDMDHENMFWYRQDPGLGLRLIYFSYDVKMKEKGDIPEGYSVSREKKERFSLILESASTNQTSMYLCASSFRGLEYEQYFGPGTRLTVT.

The chain joins TRBV11-2 to TRBJ1-4; D remains unclear. Germline V lookup: CDR1 SGHAT, CDR2 FQNNGV. Trimming removed 4 bases at V and 6 bases at J, with 6 bases between. The CDR3 has 12 amino acids. DNA for the CDR3: TGTGCCAGCAGCTCAGAACATGAAAAACTGTTTTTT. Protein: CASSSEHEKLFF.

The chain couples TRBV2 to TRBJ2-1, with TRBD2 matching 7 bases. This CDR3 has 13 residues. Looked up from germline, CDR1 is SNHLY and CDR2 is FYNNEI. V shed 4 bases, J shed 9 bases, and the junction held 6 bases outside the gene matches. This CDR3 reads CASSGLASGEQFF. DNA for the CDR3: TGTGCCAGCAGTGGACTAGCTAGCGGTGAGCAGTTCTTC.

The CDR3 coding sequence is TGTGCCAGCAGCTTGGAGGGCTCTCGTTCTACGCAGTATTTT. Translating gives CASSLEGSRSTQYF. This chain joins TRBV7-9 and TRBJ2-3; D is perhaps TRBD2 (6 bases). V was trimmed by 3 bases and J by 8 bases, leaving 15 bases between them. This CDR3 contains 14 residues. Germline V gives CDR1 SEHNR, CDR2 FQNEAQ (reference sequence).

The V call is TRBV18, the J call TRBJ2-7; D possibly corresponds to TRBD1 (6 bases). The CDR3 is 18 residues long. The germline CDR1 and CDR2 sequences are KGHSH and LQKENI. Trimming cost V 0 bases and J 3 bases, with 21 bases left between them. The CDR3 region has the DNA TGTGCCAGCTCACCACCGGGAGTTGACAGGACCCTCCTCTACGAGCAGTACTTC. Amino acid sequence: CASSPPGVDRTLLYEQYF.